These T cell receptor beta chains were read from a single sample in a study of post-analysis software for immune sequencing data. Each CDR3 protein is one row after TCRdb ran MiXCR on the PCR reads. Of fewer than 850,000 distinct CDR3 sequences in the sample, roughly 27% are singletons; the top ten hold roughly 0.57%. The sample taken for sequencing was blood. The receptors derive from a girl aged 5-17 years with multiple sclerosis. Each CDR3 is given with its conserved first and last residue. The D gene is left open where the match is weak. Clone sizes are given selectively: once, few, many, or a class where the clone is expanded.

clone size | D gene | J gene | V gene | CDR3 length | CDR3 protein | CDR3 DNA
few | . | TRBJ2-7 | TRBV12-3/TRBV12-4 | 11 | CASRRTVEQYF | TGTGCCAGCAGACGGACCGTCGAGCAGTACTTC
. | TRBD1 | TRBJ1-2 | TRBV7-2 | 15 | CASSPRQGVNYGYTF | TGTGCCAGCAGCCCTCGACAGGGGGTCAACTATGGCTACACCTTC
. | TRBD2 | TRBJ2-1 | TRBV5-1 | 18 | CASSLGLASGISVSEQFF | TGCGCCAGCAGCTTGGGACTGGCTAGCGGGATATCGGTTTCGGAGCAGTTCTTC
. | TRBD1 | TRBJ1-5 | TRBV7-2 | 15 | CASSSEGTGLAPQHF | TGTGCCAGCAGCTCCGAGGGGACAGGGTTGGCGCCCCAGCATTTT
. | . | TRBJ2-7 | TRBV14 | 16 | CASSPHQGGGQYEQYF | TGTGCCAGCAGCCCTCATCAAGGAGGGGGCCAATACGAGCAGTACTTC
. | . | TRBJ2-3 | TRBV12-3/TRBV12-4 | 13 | CASSFVGTDTQYF | TGTGCCAGCAGTTTTGTGGGGACAGATACGCAGTATTTT
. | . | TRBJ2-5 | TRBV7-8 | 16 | CASSLRGRGNQETQYF | TGTGCCAGCAGCTTAAGGGGCAGGGGAAACCAAGAGACCCAGTACTTC
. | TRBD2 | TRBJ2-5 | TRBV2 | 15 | CASSVGLAVRGTQYF | TGTGCCAGCAGTGTCGGACTAGCGGTCCGAGGGACCCAGTACTTC
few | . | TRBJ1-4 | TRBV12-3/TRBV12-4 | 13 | CASRATSGEKLFF | TGTGCCAGCAGAGCTACTTCAGGGGAAAAACTGTTTTTT
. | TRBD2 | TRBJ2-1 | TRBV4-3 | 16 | CASSQDTSGSGGEQFF | TGCGCCAGCAGCCAAGATACTAGCGGGAGCGGGGGTGAGCAGTTCTTC
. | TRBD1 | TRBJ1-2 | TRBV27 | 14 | CASSPQQGNYGYTF | TGTGCCAGCAGTCCCCAACAGGGGAACTATGGCTACACCTTC
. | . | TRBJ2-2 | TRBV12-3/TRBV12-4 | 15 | CASSLGGPYTGELFF | TGTGCCAGCAGTTTGGGGGGGCCCTACACCGGGGAGCTGTTTTTT
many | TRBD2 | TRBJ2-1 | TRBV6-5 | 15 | CASSGGTSSYNEQFF | TGTGCCAGCAGTGGGGGGACTAGCTCCTACAATGAGCAGTTCTTC
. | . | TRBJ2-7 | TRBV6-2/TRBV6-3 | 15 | CARSPLGVSSYEQYF | TGTGCCCGCAGCCCCCTAGGGGTGAGCTCCTACGAGCAGTACTTC
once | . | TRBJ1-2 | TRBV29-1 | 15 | CSVPNSATQLGGCTF | TGCAGCGTCCCTAATTCGGCGACTCAGCTAGGTGGCTGCACCTTC
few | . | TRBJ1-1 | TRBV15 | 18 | CATSRDRVSWTRISEAFF | TGTGCCACCAGCAGAGATCGGGTTTCCTGGACGAGAATTAGTGAAGCTTTCTTT
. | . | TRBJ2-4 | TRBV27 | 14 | CASSLTLATNIQYF | TGTGCCAGCAGTTTAACCCTAGCAACGAACATTCAGTACTTC
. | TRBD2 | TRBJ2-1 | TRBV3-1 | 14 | CASSQTSGLDEQFF | TGTGCCAGCAGTCAGACTAGCGGGTTAGATGAGCAGTTCTTC
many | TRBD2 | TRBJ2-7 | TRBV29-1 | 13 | CSVALAGGHEQYF | TGCAGCGTTGCTCTCGCGGGAGGCCACGAGCAGTACTTC
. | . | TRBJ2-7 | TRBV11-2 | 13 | CASSWFDSYEQYF | TGTGCCAGCAGCTGGTTTGACAGCTACGAGCAGTACTTC
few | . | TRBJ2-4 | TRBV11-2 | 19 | CASSLETRSAVLAKNIQYF | TGTGCCAGCAGCTTAGAGACGCGGTCGGCAGTCTTAGCCAAAAACATTCAGTACTTC
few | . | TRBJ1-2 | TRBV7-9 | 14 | CASSLQVQGVGYTF | TGTGCCAGCAGCTTGCAAGTTCAAGGGGTTGGCTACACCTTC
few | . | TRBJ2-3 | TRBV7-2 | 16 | CASSAVTGFWTDTQYF | TGTGCCAGCAGCGCCGTTACAGGGTTCTGGACAGATACGCAGTATTTT
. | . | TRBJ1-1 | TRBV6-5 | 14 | CASSYHGGGTEAFF | TGTGCCAGCAGTTACCACGGGGGGGGGACTGAAGCTTTCTTT
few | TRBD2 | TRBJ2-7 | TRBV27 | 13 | CASRRSGSYEQYF | TGTGCCAGCAGACGTAGCGGGAGCTACGAGCAGTACTTC
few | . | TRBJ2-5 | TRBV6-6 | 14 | CASSSARDLETQYF | TGTGCCAGCAGTTCGGCACGGGACTTGGAGACCCAGTACTTC
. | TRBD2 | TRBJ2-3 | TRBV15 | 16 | CATSRRLAGTTDTQYF | TGTGCCACCAGCAGGAGGCTAGCGGGAACCACAGATACGCAGTATTTT
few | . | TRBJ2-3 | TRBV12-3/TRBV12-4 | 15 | CASTANYRRRDTQYF | TGTGCCAGCACTGCCAATTACAGAAGACGGGATACGCAGTATTTT
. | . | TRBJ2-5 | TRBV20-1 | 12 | CSAQLRGETQYF | TGCAGTGCTCAGCTACGGGGGGAGACCCAGTACTTC
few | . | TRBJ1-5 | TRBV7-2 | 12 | CASSSAGAPQHF | TGTGCCAGCAGCTCGGCGGGGGCGCCCCAGCATTTT
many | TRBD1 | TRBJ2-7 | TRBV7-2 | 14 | CASSTQTGPYEQYF | TGTGCCAGCAGCACCCAGACAGGGCCCTACGAGCAGTACTTC
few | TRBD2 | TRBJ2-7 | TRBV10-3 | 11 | CAIGGGTEQYF | TGTGCCATCGGGGGGGGGACCGAGCAGTACTTC
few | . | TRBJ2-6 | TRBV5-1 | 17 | CATQRGDGGSGANVLTF | TGCGCCACCCAGAGGGGGGACGGCGGTTCTGGGGCCAACGTCCTGACTTTC
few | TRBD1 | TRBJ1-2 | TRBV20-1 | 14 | CSAVGTGTNYGYTF | TGCAGTGCTGTCGGGACAGGAACTAACTATGGCTACACCTTC
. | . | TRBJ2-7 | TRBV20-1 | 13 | CSARTSNDYEQYF | TGCAGTGCTAGGACTAGTAATGACTACGAGCAGTACTTC
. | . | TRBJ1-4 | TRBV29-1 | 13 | CSAFGGEREKLFF | TGCAGCGCCTTCGGAGGGGAGAGGGAAAAACTGTTTTTT
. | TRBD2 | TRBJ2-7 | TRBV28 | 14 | CASTQAGGSYEQYF | TGTGCCAGCACCCAGGCGGGCGGGAGCTACGAGCAGTACTTC
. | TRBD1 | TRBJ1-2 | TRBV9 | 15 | CASSARRQGSYGYTF | TGTGCCAGCAGCGCGAGGCGACAGGGAAGCTATGGCTACACCTTC
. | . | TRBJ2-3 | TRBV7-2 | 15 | CASSLLQGSTDTRYF | TGTGCCAGCAGCTTACTTCAGGGGAGCACAGATACGCGGTATTTT
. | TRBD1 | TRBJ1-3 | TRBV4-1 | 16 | CASSQEGTVGGNTIYF | TGCGCCAGCAGCCAAGAGGGGACAGTAGGTGGAAACACCATATATTTT
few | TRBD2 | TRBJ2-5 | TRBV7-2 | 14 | CASSFSGEVETQYF | TGTGCCAGCAGCTTTAGCGGGGAGGTGGAGACCCAGTACTTC
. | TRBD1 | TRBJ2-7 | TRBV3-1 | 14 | CASYLLGTAYEQYF | TGTGCCAGCTACCTTTTGGGGACAGCCTACGAGCAGTACTTC
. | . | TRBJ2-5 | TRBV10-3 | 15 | CAISESGGALETQYF | TGTGCCATCAGTGAGTCGGGCGGGGCCCTAGAGACCCAGTACTTC
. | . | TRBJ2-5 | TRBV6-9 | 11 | CASIGEETQYF | TGTGCCAGCATCGGGGAAGAGACCCAGTACTTC
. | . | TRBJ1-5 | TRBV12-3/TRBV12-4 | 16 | CASTAGQIYSNQPQHF | TGTGCCAGCACCGCCGGACAGATCTATAGCAATCAGCCCCAGCATTTT
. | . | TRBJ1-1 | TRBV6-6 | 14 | CASSFVVQNTEAFF | TGTGCCAGCAGTTTCGTCGTCCAGAACACTGAAGCTTTCTTT
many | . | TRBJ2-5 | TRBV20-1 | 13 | CSASRAEQETQYF | TGCAGTGCTTCGAGGGCAGAACAAGAGACCCAGTACTTC
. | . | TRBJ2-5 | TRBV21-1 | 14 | CASSKPRGGETQYF | TGTGCCAGCAGCAAACCCAGGGGAGGAGAGACCCAGTACTTC
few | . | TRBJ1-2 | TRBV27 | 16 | CASSSTRAGPNYGYTF | TGTGCCAGCAGTTCGACAAGGGCGGGACCTAACTATGGCTACACCTTC
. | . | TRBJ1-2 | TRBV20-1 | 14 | CSARDKGEHYGYTF | TGCAGTGCTAGAGATAAGGGTGAGCACTATGGCTACACCTTC
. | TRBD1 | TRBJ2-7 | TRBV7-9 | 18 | CASSSRTGTESSSYEQYF | TGTGCCAGCAGCTCGAGGACCGGGACAGAGAGTAGCTCCTACGAGCAGTACTTC
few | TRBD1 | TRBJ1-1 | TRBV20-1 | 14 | CSARDNDRAVAAFF | TGCAGTGCTAGAGATAATGACAGGGCGGTTGCAGCTTTCTTT